Listed below are T cell receptor beta chains from one sample, sequenced in a study of OX40 agonist ivuxolimab in advanced cancers. Some clones are missing from TCRdb's copy, which holds only in-frame ones; the method was immunoSEQ multiplex PCR. The sample shows roughly 130,000 clones, just under 95% of them seen only once. Here the sequenced sample was CD4+ or CD8+ T cells sorted from blood, taken in a trial of the OX40 agonist ivuxolimab. These receptor sequences come from an adult with an advanced solid tumor such as melanoma, head and neck, liver or kidney cancer. The CDR3 runs from the conserved cysteine through the conserved F or W. D genes are given only for firm matches. Not every row has a clone size; where given, it reads once, few, many or a size class.

d_call: TRBD2; clone_size: .; j_call: TRBJ2-7; v_call: TRBV4-2; cdr3_nt: TGTGCCAGCAGCCAAGGGACCAGCGGGGGGGGTTACGAGCAGTACTTC; cdr3_aa: CASSQGTSGGGYEQYF
d_call: .; clone_size: .; j_call: TRBJ1-2; v_call: TRBV15; cdr3_nt: TGTGCCACCAGCGGGAGGACGTTTGGTGGCTACACCTTC; cdr3_aa: CATSGRTFGGYTF
d_call: .; clone_size: .; j_call: TRBJ1-3; v_call: TRBV19; cdr3_nt: TGTGCCAGTATCCCCCTCTCTGGAAACACCATATATTTT; cdr3_aa: CASIPLSGNTIYF
d_call: .; clone_size: .; j_call: TRBJ1-6; v_call: TRBV4-1; cdr3_nt: TGCGCCAGCAGCCAAGAGGCAAGCTCCTATAATTCACCCCTCCACTTT; cdr3_aa: CASSQEASSYNSPLHF
d_call: TRBD2; clone_size: .; j_call: TRBJ2-7; v_call: TRBV9; cdr3_nt: TGTGCCAGCAGCGTAGTCGGCGGGAGGATGAACGAGCAGTACTTC; cdr3_aa: CASSVVGGRMNEQYF
d_call: .; clone_size: .; j_call: TRBJ1-2; v_call: TRBV6-6; cdr3_nt: TGTGCCAGCAGTTCCACCTACTTGGATGGCTACACCTTC; cdr3_aa: CASSSTYLDGYTF
d_call: .; clone_size: .; j_call: TRBJ2-5; v_call: TRBV7-9; cdr3_nt: TGTGCCAGCAGCGGGTCGGGACCGGGTGAGACCCAGTACTTC; cdr3_aa: CASSGSGPGETQYF
d_call: .; clone_size: .; j_call: TRBJ2-7; v_call: TRBV6-6; cdr3_nt: TGTGCCAGCAGTTACTACAGGCCCGCCTACGAGCAGTACTTC; cdr3_aa: CASSYYRPAYEQYF
d_call: .; clone_size: .; j_call: TRBJ2-5; v_call: TRBV10-3; cdr3_nt: TGTGCCATCAAGGGTGAGAGGGTTGAGGAGACCCAGTACTTC; cdr3_aa: CAIKGERVEETQYF
d_call: .; clone_size: few; j_call: TRBJ1-2; v_call: TRBV5-1; cdr3_nt: TGCGCCAGCAGCTTTGGTGTCGCCTATGGCTACACCTTC; cdr3_aa: CASSFGVAYGYTF
d_call: .; clone_size: .; j_call: TRBJ1-5; v_call: TRBV5-1; cdr3_nt: TGCGCCAGGCCTCAAATTATCCCAGGGAATCAGCCCCAGCATTTT; cdr3_aa: CARPQIIPGNQPQHF
d_call: .; clone_size: .; j_call: TRBJ2-5; v_call: TRBV6-5; cdr3_nt: TGTGCCAGCAGGACCCAAGAGACCCAGTACTTC; cdr3_aa: CASRTQETQYF
d_call: .; clone_size: .; j_call: TRBJ2-7; v_call: TRBV19; cdr3_nt: TGTGCCAGTAGTGGCAGTACCTACGAGCAGTACTTC; cdr3_aa: CASSGSTYEQYF
d_call: .; clone_size: .; j_call: TRBJ1-4; v_call: TRBV30; cdr3_nt: TGTGCCTGGAGCACTAGGGCCTTTAATGAAAAACTGTTTTTT; cdr3_aa: CAWSTRAFNEKLFF
d_call: TRBD1; clone_size: .; j_call: TRBJ1-2; v_call: TRBV27; cdr3_nt: TGTGCCAGCAGTCCGTGGACAGGGTGGGATTATGGCTACACCTTC; cdr3_aa: CASSPWTGWDYGYTF
d_call: .; clone_size: .; j_call: TRBJ1-1; v_call: TRBV7-2; cdr3_nt: TGTGCCAGCAGCTTAAGGACCAACACTGAAGCTTTCTTT; cdr3_aa: CASSLRTNTEAFF
d_call: TRBD1; clone_size: .; j_call: TRBJ2-7; v_call: TRBV6-1; cdr3_nt: TGTGCCAGCAGTGGGGTTCCGGGACAGGGTTGGGGGCAGTACTTC; cdr3_aa: CASSGVPGQGWGQYF
d_call: .; clone_size: .; j_call: TRBJ2-1; v_call: TRBV5-1; cdr3_nt: TGCGCCAGCAGCTTGGCGCCCGGATCCTATTACAATGAGCAGTTCTTC; cdr3_aa: CASSLAPGSYYNEQFF
d_call: TRBD2; clone_size: .; j_call: TRBJ2-1; v_call: TRBV6-5; cdr3_nt: TGTGCCAGCAGTGTGACTAGCGGGGGCCCCCTTGAGCAGTTCTTC; cdr3_aa: CASSVTSGGPLEQFF
d_call: .; clone_size: .; j_call: TRBJ1-6; v_call: TRBV5-1; cdr3_nt: TGCGCCAGCAGGGACAGAAATAATTCACCCCTCCACTTT; cdr3_aa: CASRDRNNSPLHF
d_call: TRBD2; clone_size: .; j_call: TRBJ2-3; v_call: TRBV7-7; cdr3_nt: TGTGCCAGCAGCATCTTAGCGGGGGGCACAGATACGCAGTATTTT; cdr3_aa: CASSILAGGTDTQYF
d_call: .; clone_size: .; j_call: TRBJ1-5; v_call: TRBV28; cdr3_nt: TGTGCCAGCACCCTTGGGGCAGTGAATCAGCCCCAGCATTTT; cdr3_aa: CASTLGAVNQPQHF
d_call: .; clone_size: once; j_call: TRBJ2-2; v_call: TRBV7-8; cdr3_nt: TGTGCCAGCAGCTTAGGCTACCCGATCGCCGGGGAGCTGTTTTTT; cdr3_aa: CASSLGYPIAGELFF
d_call: TRBD1; clone_size: .; j_call: TRBJ1-5; v_call: TRBV28; cdr3_nt: TGTGCCAGCAGTTCCATGGACAGGGCCACCAATCAGCCCCAGCATTTT; cdr3_aa: CASSSMDRATNQPQHF
d_call: .; clone_size: .; j_call: TRBJ2-4; v_call: TRBV6-1; cdr3_nt: TGTGCCAGCAGTGCCGGGACGGTAGCCAAAAACATTCAGTACTTC; cdr3_aa: CASSAGTVAKNIQYF
d_call: TRBD1; clone_size: .; j_call: TRBJ2-7; v_call: TRBV5-1; cdr3_nt: TGCGCCAGCAGCCCTCGGACAGGGACCTACGAGCAGTACTTC; cdr3_aa: CASSPRTGTYEQYF
d_call: .; clone_size: .; j_call: TRBJ2-3; v_call: TRBV19; cdr3_nt: TGTGCCAGTAGTCCGCGATTGGGTACGCAGTATTTT; cdr3_aa: CASSPRLGTQYF
d_call: TRBD1; clone_size: .; j_call: TRBJ1-6; v_call: TRBV6-5; cdr3_nt: TGTGCCAGCCGACGGGACAGCTCACAATCCCTCCACTTT; cdr3_aa: CASRRDSSQSLHF
d_call: TRBD1; clone_size: once; j_call: TRBJ1-4; v_call: TRBV6-1; cdr3_nt: TGTGCCAGCAGTGAAAGGGGACAGGGCCGTCCAACTAATGAAAAACTGTTTTTT; cdr3_aa: CASSERGQGRPTNEKLFF
d_call: TRBD2; clone_size: .; j_call: TRBJ2-1; v_call: TRBV19; cdr3_nt: TGTGCCAGTAGTCTAAGGGTTACTAGCGGGAGGAATGAGCAGTTCTTC; cdr3_aa: CASSLRVTSGRNEQFF
d_call: TRBD1; clone_size: .; j_call: TRBJ2-1; v_call: TRBV5-4; cdr3_nt: TGTGCCAGCAGCTTGGGGGGCGGCAGGGGGCATGAGCAGTTCTTC; cdr3_aa: CASSLGGGRGHEQFF
d_call: .; clone_size: .; j_call: TRBJ2-2; v_call: TRBV5-4; cdr3_nt: TGTGCCAGCACTCCCGGGGCCGGGGAGCTGTTTTTT; cdr3_aa: CASTPGAGELFF
d_call: .; clone_size: once; j_call: TRBJ2-7; v_call: TRBV11-2; cdr3_nt: TGTGCCAGCAGCAACACGGGCTACGAGCAGTACTTC; cdr3_aa: CASSNTGYEQYF
d_call: .; clone_size: .; j_call: TRBJ1-3; v_call: TRBV19; cdr3_nt: TGTGCCAGTAGCGTCTCTGGAAACACCATATATTTT; cdr3_aa: CASSVSGNTIYF
d_call: .; clone_size: .; j_call: TRBJ2-7; v_call: TRBV29-1; cdr3_nt: TGCAGCGTGGGTCCCATGGTGCACGAGCAGTACTTC; cdr3_aa: CSVGPMVHEQYF
d_call: TRBD1; clone_size: .; j_call: TRBJ2-5; v_call: TRBV6-6; cdr3_nt: TGTGCCAGCAGTTACTCGGGGGACAGGAGGGAGACCCAGTACTTC; cdr3_aa: CASSYSGDRRETQYF
d_call: TRBD1; clone_size: few; j_call: TRBJ2-5; v_call: TRBV11-1; cdr3_nt: TGTGCCAGCAGCTGGGGACAGCAAGAGACCCAGTACTTC; cdr3_aa: CASSWGQQETQYF
d_call: .; clone_size: once; j_call: TRBJ2-5; v_call: TRBV5-1; cdr3_nt: TGCGCCAGCAGCTTGGTGTTGGCCAATCAAGAGACCCAGTACTTC; cdr3_aa: CASSLVLANQETQYF
d_call: TRBD1; clone_size: .; j_call: TRBJ2-5; v_call: TRBV5-1; cdr3_nt: TGCGCCAGCAGCTTGGATAAACAGGGGGGGACCCAGTACTTC; cdr3_aa: CASSLDKQGGTQYF
d_call: .; clone_size: .; j_call: TRBJ2-5; v_call: TRBV5-1; cdr3_nt: TGCGCCAGCAGCTTTCCGGGGCGGAAAGAGACCCAGTACTTC; cdr3_aa: CASSFPGRKETQYF
d_call: TRBD1; clone_size: .; j_call: TRBJ1-2; v_call: TRBV6-6; cdr3_nt: TGTGCCAGCAGCTTTCCCCAACGATTGGACAGGGTGAGCTACACCTTC; cdr3_aa: CASSFPQRLDRVSYTF
d_call: TRBD1; clone_size: .; j_call: TRBJ1-5; v_call: TRBV5-5; cdr3_nt: TGTGCCAGCAGCTCCGGGACAGGTGGCAATCAGCCCCAGCATTTT; cdr3_aa: CASSSGTGGNQPQHF
d_call: .; clone_size: .; j_call: TRBJ2-1; v_call: TRBV19; cdr3_nt: TGTGCCAGTACGGAGGCAGGGGCCTACAATGAGCAGTTCTTC; cdr3_aa: CASTEAGAYNEQFF
d_call: TRBD1; clone_size: .; j_call: TRBJ1-4; v_call: TRBV7-9; cdr3_nt: TGTGCCAGCTCACCGGGACAGGGGGCTTATTCCCTAGCAGGTGAAAAACTGTTTTTT; cdr3_aa: CASSPGQGAYSLAGEKLFF
d_call: .; clone_size: .; j_call: TRBJ1-1; v_call: TRBV28; cdr3_nt: TGTGCCAGCAGTCCCCCACAGGGCCGGAACACTGAAGCTTTCTTT; cdr3_aa: CASSPPQGRNTEAFF
d_call: TRBD1; clone_size: .; j_call: TRBJ1-1; v_call: TRBV25-1; cdr3_nt: TGTGCCAGCAGTTTACCGGACAGGGGTGAAGCTTTCTTT; cdr3_aa: CASSLPDRGEAFF
d_call: .; clone_size: few; j_call: TRBJ1-1; v_call: TRBV18; cdr3_nt: TGTGCCAGCTCGACGGTCACTGAAGCTTTCTTT; cdr3_aa: CASSTVTEAFF
d_call: .; clone_size: .; j_call: TRBJ1-1; v_call: TRBV18; cdr3_nt: TGTGCCAGCTCACCACCTCGGGACCCGCTGAACACTGAAGCTTTCTTT; cdr3_aa: CASSPPRDPLNTEAFF
d_call: .; clone_size: .; j_call: TRBJ1-4; v_call: TRBV7-2; cdr3_nt: TGTGCCAGCAGCTTAATGTCAGGGTCGGGTGAAAAACTGTTTTTT; cdr3_aa: CASSLMSGSGEKLFF
d_call: TRBD1; clone_size: .; j_call: TRBJ1-4; v_call: TRBV4-2; cdr3_nt: TGTGCCAGCAGCCAAGACCCTCGACAGGGGGGGGAAAAACTGTTTTTT; cdr3_aa: CASSQDPRQGGEKLFF
d_call: TRBD1; clone_size: .; j_call: TRBJ1-2; v_call: TRBV18; cdr3_nt: TGTGCCAGCTCAGCTACAGGGGAAGCTAACTATGGCTACACCTTC; cdr3_aa: CASSATGEANYGYTF
d_call: .; clone_size: .; j_call: TRBJ1-5; v_call: TRBV28; cdr3_nt: TGTGCCAGCAGGCGTAATCAGCCCCAGCATTTT; cdr3_aa: CASRRNQPQHF
d_call: .; clone_size: .; j_call: TRBJ2-5; v_call: TRBV7-6; cdr3_nt: TGTGCCAGCAGCTTAGAACGTGCTATGGGGTCGGGGACCCAGTACTTC; cdr3_aa: CASSLERAMGSGTQYF
d_call: .; clone_size: .; j_call: TRBJ2-2; v_call: TRBV5-6; cdr3_nt: TGTGCCAGCAGCCCGCGGCTCAGGGGCCTCTGGGAGCTGTTTTTT; cdr3_aa: CASSPRLRGLWELFF
d_call: .; clone_size: .; j_call: TRBJ1-2; v_call: TRBV6-6; cdr3_nt: TGTGCCAGCAGTTACTCTCAGGGCTATGGCTACACCTTC; cdr3_aa: CASSYSQGYGYTF
d_call: TRBD1; clone_size: .; j_call: TRBJ1-2; v_call: TRBV7-9; cdr3_nt: TGTGCCAGCAGCTTAGGGACAGGGATCTCTCCTGGCTACACCTTC; cdr3_aa: CASSLGTGISPGYTF
d_call: .; clone_size: .; j_call: TRBJ1-1; v_call: TRBV28; cdr3_nt: TGTGCCAGCAGTTTTCCAGTGAACACTGAAGCTTTCTTT; cdr3_aa: CASSFPVNTEAFF